Included here is one T cell receptor (beta chain) sequence, with context. Its matching antigen is unknown. An end of the junction differs from the germline gene, which may be a read error. RNA transcripts were the template for amplifying TCR beta CDR3 regions. The HTBI primer set served for first-round RT-PCR of the TCR CDR3. TCRdb re-analysed the multiplex PCR reads in MiXCR, keeping a single row per CDR3 protein. The sample has hundreds of thousands of distinct CDR3 sequences, less than 25% seen once. The data derive from a study of T cells in Graves' hyperthyroidism and ophthalmopathy. Points from the study as a whole: Using 13 V-J features, a model discriminated ophthalmopathy from stable hyperthyroidism.

The CDR3 consists of 15 residues. Germline CDR1 is SGHRS and CDR2 is YFSETQ. Under 3 months was the duration of disease in ophthalmopathy patients, who also had a Clinical Activity Score of at least 3 and a NOSPECS grade of at least 4. Exclusion of a patient resulted from uncontrolled infection, other autoimmune disease, pregnancy or lactation. Orbital computed tomography and thyroid ultrasound, together with serum TRAb and thyroxine and clinical symptoms, were used for diagnoses. Sequenced: blood. The chain couples TRBV5-1 to TRBJ2-1; 11 bases line up with TRBD2. The source of this sequence is a man aged 25-40 years with Graves' ophthalmopathy. The CDR3 DNA reads as TGTGCCAGCAGCTCTAGCGGGAGGAAGTACAATGAGCAGTTCTTC. Encoded protein: CASSSSGRKYNEQFF.